These 27 T cell receptor beta chains were all obtained from the same sample, sequenced in a study of T cells in Graves' hyperthyroidism and ophthalmopathy. TCR beta CDR3 regions were amplified from RNA transcripts. The TCR CDR3 was amplified in a first-round RT-PCR using the HTBI primer set. Each CDR3 protein gets one entry after TCRdb re-called the multiplex PCR reads with MiXCR. The sample carries hundreds of thousands of distinct CDR3 sequences, roughly 14% recorded once. The sequenced sample consisted of blood. The receptors originated from a man aged 18 to 29 with Graves' ophthalmopathy.

This clonotype has ten or more counts. V is TRBV30 and J is TRBJ2-2; D ambiguous. The CDR3 runs to 13 residues. Germline loops: CDR1 GTSNPN, CDR2 SVGIG (reference sequence). Trimming pared 0 bases from V and 4 bases from J, leaving 6 bases between. This CDR3 reads CAWSVQFTGELFF. CDR3 sequence (DNA): TGTGCCTGGAGTGTACAGTTCACCGGGGAGCTGTTTTTT.

The rearrangement joins TRBV4-2 to TRBJ2-1, with 9 bases that match TRBD2. The germline V gene encodes CDR1 LGHNA and CDR2 YNFKEQ. This CDR3 has 17 amino acids. V dropped 4 bases and J dropped 0; count of bases not matched to a gene: 7. Written as DNA, the CDR3 is TGTGCCAGCAGCCCAACCCTAGCGGGGAACTCCTACAATGAGCAGTTCTTC. Amino acids: CASSPTLAGNSYNEQFF.

This clonotype occurred many times. This chain joins TRBV12-3 or TRBV12-4 and TRBJ1-5; D possibly corresponds to TRBD1 (6 bases). The CDR3 spans 18 residues. V lost 8 bases, J lost 2 bases, and 25 bases lay in between. CDR3 in DNA: TGTGCCAGCCTTCCCTTACCTAAAGCAGGGGACGGCAATCAGCCCCAGCATTTT. Encoded protein: CASLPLPKAGDGNQPQHF.

This clonotype showed up many times. The rearrangement links TRBV5-1 to TRBJ2-3; D gene ambiguous. The germline V gene has CDR1 SGHRS and CDR2 YFSETQ. The CDR3 totals 15 residues. Trimming took 2 bases from V and 0 from J, leaving 10 bases between them. The CDR3 DNA is TGCGCCAGCAGCTTTACCCGGCCTAGCACAGATACGCAGTATTTT. It yields the protein CASSFTRPSTDTQYF.

This chain uses TRBV6-1 with TRBJ1-3, with TRBD1 matching over 7 bases. Germline CDR1 and CDR2: MNHNS and SASEGT. The J segment lost 2 bases and the V segment lost 5 bases, leaving 6 bases of the junction unmatched. This CDR3 spans 15 amino acids. For the CDR3, the DNA is TGTGCCAGCAGTTCTAGGGGGCCGCCTGGAAACACCATATATTTT. Protein product: CASSSRGPPGNTIYF.

The chain combines TRBV5-1 with TRBJ2-1; the D gene is possibly TRBD2 (6 bases). V shed 5 bases and J shed 0 bases, with 18 bases lying between them. Looked up from germline, CDR1 is SGHRS and CDR2 is YFSETQ. This CDR3 has 17 amino acids. Written as DNA, the CDR3 is TGCGCCAGCAGGCGGGGCATGGGCGGCAACTCCTACAATGAGCAGTTCTTC. Its protein product is CASRRGMGGNSYNEQFF.

This sequence joins TRBV7-8 and TRBJ1-1, with a weak D call TRBD1 (5 bases). Germline V gives CDR1 SGHVS, CDR2 FQNEAQ. V lost 4 bases to trimming and J lost 5 bases, with 20 bases between them. CDR3 length: 16 amino acids. The CDR3 spells CASSSRVRGFLTEAFF. CDR3 in DNA: TGTGCCAGCAGCTCTCGAGTCCGGGGCTTTCTTACTGAAGCTTTCTTT.

The J gene is TRBJ2-1, the V gene TRBV12-3 or TRBV12-4; a weak D match, TRBD1 (7 bases). The germline V and J ends were trimmed by 8 bases and 6 bases, with 20 bases remaining between them. This CDR3 is 15 amino acids long. CDR3 loop: CASQQTAGGFNEQFF. The CDR3 region has the DNA TGTGCCAGCCAACAAACGGCAGGGGGGTTCAATGAGCAGTTCTTC.

This clonotype was observed a few times. This chain uses TRBV19 with TRBJ2-3; 7 bases fit TRBD2. The V and J ends lost 5 bases and 3 bases, in that order; junction bases with no gene match: 17. Per the germline V gene, CDR1 is LNHDA and CDR2 is SQIVND (reference sequence). The CDR3 has 18 amino acids. CDR3 sequence reads: CASSRQGPAGLITDTQYF. CDR3 DNA: TGTGCCAGTAGTCGCCAAGGTCCAGCGGGACTTATTACAGATACGCAGTATTTT.

This clonotype was counted many times. The chain combines TRBV6-5 with TRBJ1-2; D perhaps matches TRBD1 (6 bases). The ends were cut back, 3 bases at V and 8 bases at J, with 19 bases in the middle. The CDR3 covers 15 residues. Per germline, CDR1 MNHEY and CDR2 SVGAGI. The DNA for the CDR3 is TGTGCCAGCAGTTATCGATCAACAGGGTTGAGAGGCTACACCTTC. The encoded protein is CASSYRSTGLRGYTF.

This clonotype has ten or more counts. The chain has TRBV6-1 and TRBJ1-1; D is unresolved. Germline CDR1 and CDR2: MNHNS and SASEGT. The CDR3 is 14 amino acids. The V end lost 3 bases, the J end lost 0 bases, and 8 bases lay between the germline ends. The CDR3 sequence is CASSEWWMNTEAFF. CDR3 sequence (DNA): TGTGCCAGCAGTGAGTGGTGGATGAACACTGAAGCTTTCTTT.

The CDR3 DNA is TGTGCCATCAGTTATACTAGCGCCCACTGGAAAAATGAGCAGTTCTTC. Translating gives CAISYTSAHWKNEQFF. The chain has TRBV10-3 and TRBJ2-1; 7 nucleotides match TRBD2. The CDR3 runs to 16 residues. Trimming took 5 bases from V and 7 from J; bases not matched to a gene: 14. CDR1 and CDR2 from the germline V gene are ENHRY and SYGVKD.

This clonotype was found many times. The chain joins TRBV2 to TRBJ2-1; 8 nucleotides align to TRBD1. CDR1 SNHLY and CDR2 FYNNEI come from the germline V gene. V lost 6 bases and J lost 7; bases outside the gene matches: 11. The CDR3 contains 15 residues. CDR3 bases: TGTGCCAGCAGCCGATCAGGGGGCGCGGGGAATGAGCAGTTCTTC. Translation gives CASSRSGGAGNEQFF.

This clonotype was recorded many times. The chain joins TRBV6-5 to TRBJ2-7, with D possibly TRBD2 on 5 matching bases. The CDR3 loop spans 13 amino acids. V was cut by 0 bases and J by 4 bases, with 7 bases left in between. Germline V gives CDR1 MNHEY, CDR2 SVGAGI. CDR3 DNA: TGTGCCAGCAGTTACTCGGGAGAATACGAGCAGTACTTC. Translated, it gives CASSYSGEYEQYF.

This clonotype was observed many times. J is TRBJ2-7 and V is TRBV3-1, with 7 bases that match TRBD1. Germline V gene data show CDR1 as LGHDT and CDR2 as YNNKEL (reference sequence). CDR3 length: 15 residues. The V and J ends lost 5 bases and 6 bases, in that order; junction bases with no gene match: 13. CDR3: CASSLGTARLGEQYF. CDR3 DNA sequence: TGTGCCAGCAGCTTAGGGACAGCCCGCCTTGGCGAGCAGTACTTC.

The gene calls are TRBV5-1 and TRBJ2-7, with 7 bases that match TRBD2. V shed 4 bases and J 0 bases; nucleotides not matched to a gene: 10. CDR3 size: 16 residues. Germline loops: CDR1 SGHRS, CDR2 YFSETQ. Written as DNA, the CDR3 is TGCGCCAGCAGCGCGGAGCCTAGCGGAGGCTCCTACGAGCAGTACTTC. Encoded protein: CASSAEPSGGSYEQYF.

This clonotype was seen only a few times. The V and J genes are TRBV7-8 and TRBJ2-7; TRBD1 matches at 12 bases. Germline V gene lookup returns CDR1 SGHVS and CDR2 FQNEAQ. V was clipped by 5 bases and J by 3 bases; unmatched bases: 2. There are 14 residues in the CDR3. The CDR3 region has the DNA TGTGCCAGCAGCCGGGACAGGGGGCACTACGAGCAGTACTTC. Its protein is CASSRDRGHYEQYF.

This clonotype has only a few counts. This may come from a read error, since a much larger clone is one base off. The chain links TRBV5-1 to TRBJ2-6; D remains ambiguous. Germline V CDR1 and CDR2: SGHRS, YFSETQ. The CDR3 covers 16 residues. Trimming stripped 5 bases from V and 2 bases from J, with 14 bases between. CDR3 amino acids: CASRRALLAGANVLTF. The CDR3 bases are TGCGCCAGCAGAAGGGCACTTCTAGCTGGGGCCAACGTCCTGACTTTC.

This clonotype was detected ten times or more. The J gene is TRBJ2-3, the V gene TRBV24-1, with TRBD2 identical over 14 bases. CDR1 and CDR2 (germline): KGHDR, SFDVKD. V dropped 0 bases and J dropped 2; count of bases not matched to a gene: 6. The CDR3 is 19 amino acids. CDR3 region: CATSDLRGLAGVDTDTQYF. CDR3 nucleotides: TGTGCCACCAGTGATTTGCGGGGACTAGCGGGAGTTGACACAGATACGCAGTATTTT.

Only a few counts were recorded for this clonotype. The CDR3 does not close with the conserved phenylalanine or tryptophan, likely indicating a read error. V gene TRBV7-9 combines with J gene TRBJ2-3; 7 bases fit TRBD2. The CDR3 spans 16 residues. Trimming cost V 5 bases and J 2 bases; bases outside gene matches: 10. Germline V gene sequence: CDR1 SEHNR, CDR2 FQNEAQ (reference sequence). The CDR3 DNA reads TGTGCCAGCAGCACCACTAGCGAGTGGTCCACAGATACGCAGTATTCT. Translation gives CASSTTSEWSTDTQYS.

This clonotype was observed at least ten times. This chain connects TRBV2 to TRBJ2-7; TRBD2 agrees at 11 bases. Germline-derived CDR1 and CDR2 are SNHLY and FYNNEI. J was trimmed by 0 bases and V by 2 bases; bases with no gene match: 9. The CDR3 is made up of 18 amino acids. Here the CDR3 reads CASSEIGPGTSGSYEQYF. The CDR3 coding sequence is TGTGCCAGCAGTGAAATCGGCCCTGGGACTAGCGGCTCCTACGAGCAGTACTTC.

In its sample, this clonotype was seen many times. This chain links TRBV11-2 with TRBJ2-7; D gene unclear. Deletions cut 5 bases from V and 6 bases from J, with 11 bases between. The germline V gene has CDR1 SGHAT and CDR2 FQNNGV. The CDR3 covers 12 residues. The CDR3 bases are TGTGCCAGCAGCCAGATAGCAGGCGAGCAGTACTTC. Translated: CASSQIAGEQYF. The variable domain in full, with the rest retrieved from reference TRBV11-2 and TRBJ2-7, is EAGVAQSPRYKIIEKRQSVAFWCNPISGHATLYWYQQILGQGPKLLIQFQNNGVVDDSQLPKDRFSAERLKGVDSTLKIQPAKLEDSAVYLCASSQIAGEQYFGPGTRLTVT.

This clonotype was seen many times. The J gene is TRBJ1-2, the V gene TRBV5-1; D is unclear. The CDR3 runs to 15 residues. Germline V gene sequence: CDR1 SGHRS, CDR2 YFSETQ. V was cut by 0 bases and J by 0 bases, with 9 bases left in between. This chain's CDR3 is CASSLAAVSNYGYTF. The DNA of the CDR3 is TGCGCCAGCAGCTTGGCCGCAGTCTCTAACTATGGCTACACCTTC.

With respect to this clonotype: A much more abundant neighbour one base away suggests this may be a read error. V and J are TRBV6-5 and TRBJ2-3; 12 bases align to TRBD2. V was clipped by 2 bases and J by 2 bases; unmatched bases: 8. The germline V gene encodes CDR1 MNHEY and CDR2 SVGAGI. The CDR3 covers 18 residues. The CDR3 reads CASSYGRLAGALTDTQYF. Here the CDR3 DNA reads TGTGCCAGCAGTTACGGGAGACTAGCGGGGGCCCTCACAGATACGCAGTATTTT.

This clonotype has ten or more counts. The J gene is TRBJ2-7, the V gene TRBV6-1, with 7 bases that match TRBD1. J gave up 0 bases and V 10 bases, and 6 bases lay outside the gene matches. The germline V gene has CDR1 MNHNS and CDR2 SASEGT. The CDR3 covers 13 residues. The CDR3 coding sequence is TGTGCCACCGGGGACAGAAGCTCCTACGAGCAGTACTTC. As protein: CATGDRSSYEQYF.

This clonotype turned up a few times. V and J are TRBV27 and TRBJ1-2; 7 bases align to TRBD1. This CDR3 contains 13 residues. From germline, CDR1 is MNHEY and CDR2 SMNVEV (reference sequence). Trimming removed 6 bases from V and 2 bases from J; junction bases left unmatched: 3. The CDR3 bases are TGTGCCAGCAGGGACAGGCTAAACTATGGCTACACCTTC. It specifies CASRDRLNYGYTF.

There are many counts of this clonotype. The chain couples TRBV6-1 to TRBJ2-3; D uncertain. Germline assignment: CDR1 MNHNS and CDR2 SASEGT. This CDR3 is built from 16 residues. Trimming left V 1 base short and J 4 bases short, with 15 bases between. The CDR3 reads CASSEEWRHFPDTQYF. The CDR3 region has the DNA TGTGCCAGCAGTGAAGAGTGGCGGCACTTCCCAGATACGCAGTATTTT.